This TCR beta chain is drawn from a study of blood T cells in healthy people across ages (dated by TCRdb to the mid-2010s). Turning to the overall study: In model experiments, template switching captured roughly one uniquely barcoded TCR beta cDNA molecule for every two T cells. To track age-related changes in TCR beta repertoire diversity, the study relied on deep sequencing normalized with unique cDNA molecular identifiers. Donors were grouped into four age groups: young (average 16 years), middle-aged (around 39), aged (62) and long-lived (less than 85). To avoid experimental bias, donors of different ages were randomly spread across the sequencing lanes. For two donors (one aged 18 to 30 and one aged 80 or older), the study analyzed two additional independent replicas of 1 million unique cDNA reads from the same blood draw.

The library was prepared using 5' RACE. Instrument on record: Illumina HiSeq 2500. A second PCR of roughly 7 to 11 cycles was performed with a sample-barcoded 5' primer and a J-beta primer mix. Each TCR beta cDNA molecule received a unique molecular identifier from a template-switch 5' adaptor carrying 12 random nucleotides. Each sample yielded at least 3 million CDR3-containing paired-end reads. The Mint cDNA synthesis kit, primed by a TRBC-specific oligonucleotide, was used to synthesize first-strand cDNA from all RNA. Following uracil-DNA glycosylase treatment, a first 18-cycle PCR with universal primers M1SS and BC2_uni_R was performed on all cDNA. Under the source paper's analysis protocol: For normalization, 1 million high-quality reads, each with a distinct molecular identifier, were randomly selected from each sample. Reads with shared molecular identifiers were discarded instead of being binned into consensus sequences. CDR3 identification, clonotype clustering and error correction used MiTCR with a Q25 quality threshold and the strictest error-elimination algorithm. A nonparametric unseen species model using Euler transformation provided a lower-bound estimate of total TCR beta diversity. In TCRdb, the public reads were trimmed at Q25 with fastp and aligned with MiXCR, with productive beta chains retained. Identical CDR3 protein sequences are pooled into one entry, listed with their most common genes and DNA. The V and J calls and clone size are TCRdb's, not the authors'. Within this sample are around 870,000 distinct CDR3 sequences, with 29% of them counted one time only. In total, the top ten clones hold around a sixth of the sample.

As concerns this clonotype: Its antigen specificity is not known. Since a much larger clone is just one base distant, this may be a read error.

Study-wide conclusions, independent of this receptor: Total diversity estimates from one million sequenced T cells were considered lower bounds and underestimates. Conclusive comparison of naive and antigen-experienced compartments was prevented by the profiling of bulk unsorted PBMCs. The percentage of naive T cells measured by flow cytometry correlated strongly with observed TCR beta diversity. Compared with the aged group, more naive CD4+ T cells, fewer expanded clones and increased TCR diversity were shown by the long-lived group, suggesting age selection. As age increased, observed TCR beta diversity per million T cells dropped in a roughly linear way, and a significant reduction was already evident by age about 40. The CMV infection status of donors was not known, potentially confounding age-related changes in expanded clonotypes.

Donors were a few dozen systemically healthy Caucasian individuals from Russia aged 6 to 90 years. Each donor gave about 9.2 milliliters of peripheral blood, drawn into EDTA-treated Vacutainer tubes. PBMCs were isolated by Ficoll-Paque density-gradient centrifugation, with at least 6.5 million obtained per sample. Total RNA, at least 6 micrograms per sample, was extracted from PBMCs with Trizol reagent. For every donor, an aliquot of PBMCs went through flow cytometry to measure the percentages of naive CD45RAhigh/CD27high T cells. Measured from the cysteine to the phenylalanine, the CDR3 is 14 residues long. Left in the record is the CDR3 DNA by itself, 42 bases read in frame from the first base. From a lookup of the germline V gene (reference sequence), CDR1 and CDR2 are SEHNR and FQNEAQ.

The sample taken for sequencing was blood. The receptor was isolated from a woman aged 80 or older in good health. The chain is encoded by TRBV7-9 joined to TRBJ2-5; the D gene remains uncertain. Judging by the DNA end, TRBJ2-1 fits better; the J call may be wrong. The nucleotides are TGTGCCAGCAGCCCCCCCGGGCGGAAAGAGACCCAGTTCTTC. It translates to CASSPPGRKETQFF.